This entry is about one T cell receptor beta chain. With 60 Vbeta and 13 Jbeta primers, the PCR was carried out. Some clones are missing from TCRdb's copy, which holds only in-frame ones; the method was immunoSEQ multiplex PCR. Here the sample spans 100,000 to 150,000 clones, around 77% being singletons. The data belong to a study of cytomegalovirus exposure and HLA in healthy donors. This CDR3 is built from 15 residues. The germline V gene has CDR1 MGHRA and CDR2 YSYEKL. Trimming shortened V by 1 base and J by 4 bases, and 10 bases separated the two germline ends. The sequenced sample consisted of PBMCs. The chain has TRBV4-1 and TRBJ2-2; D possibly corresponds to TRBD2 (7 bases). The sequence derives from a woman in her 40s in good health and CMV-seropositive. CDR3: CASSQAGGGTGELFF. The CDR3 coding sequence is TGCGCCAGCAGCCAAGCGGGGGGCGGCACCGGGGAGCTGTTTTTT.